This TCR beta chain is drawn from a study of siplizumab effects on memory and regulatory T cells. The CDR3 sequence is 16 residues long. Trimming took 0 bases from V and 0 from J, leaving 12 bases between them. From germline, CDR1 is SGHRS and CDR2 YFSETQ. Repertoires were generated with immunoSEQ multiplex PCR, while TCRdb's copy carries only in-frame clones and drops some. The sample lists roughly 56,000 clones, about 92% occurring once. The V and J genes are TRBV5-1 and TRBJ1-2; D gene unclear. This receptor was taken from a human donor in good health. The sequenced sample was CD8+ T cells sorted from blood. The CDR3 DNA is TGCGCCAGCAGCTTGGAGGTAGTGGGTCCTAACTATGGCTACACCTTC. This codes for CASSLEVVGPNYGYTF.